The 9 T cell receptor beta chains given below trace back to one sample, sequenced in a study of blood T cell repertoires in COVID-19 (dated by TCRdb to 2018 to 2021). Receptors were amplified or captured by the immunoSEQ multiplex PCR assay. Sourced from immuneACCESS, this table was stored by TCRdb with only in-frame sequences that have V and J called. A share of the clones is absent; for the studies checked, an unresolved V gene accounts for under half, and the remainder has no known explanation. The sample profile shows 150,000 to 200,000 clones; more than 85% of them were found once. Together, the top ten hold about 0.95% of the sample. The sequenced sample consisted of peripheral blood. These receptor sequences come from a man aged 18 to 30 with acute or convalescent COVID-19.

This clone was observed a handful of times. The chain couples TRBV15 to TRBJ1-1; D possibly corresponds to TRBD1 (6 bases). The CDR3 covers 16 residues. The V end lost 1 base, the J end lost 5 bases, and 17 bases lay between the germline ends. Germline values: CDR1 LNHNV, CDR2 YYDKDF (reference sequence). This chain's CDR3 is CATSRGSQGFRTEAFF. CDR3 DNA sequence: TGTGCCACCAGCAGAGGATCACAGGGATTTAGGACTGAAGCTTTCTTT.

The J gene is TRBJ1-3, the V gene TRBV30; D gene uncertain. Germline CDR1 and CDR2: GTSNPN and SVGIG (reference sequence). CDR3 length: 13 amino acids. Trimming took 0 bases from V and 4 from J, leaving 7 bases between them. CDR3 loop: CAWSVTGGNTIYF. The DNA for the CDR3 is TGTGCCTGGAGTGTAACGGGGGGAAACACCATATATTTT.

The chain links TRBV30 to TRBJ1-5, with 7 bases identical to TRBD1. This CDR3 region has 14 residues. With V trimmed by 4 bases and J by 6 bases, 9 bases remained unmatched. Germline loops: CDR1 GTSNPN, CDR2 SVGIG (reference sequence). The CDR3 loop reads CAWNRDSDSQPQHF. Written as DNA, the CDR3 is TGTGCCTGGAACCGGGACAGCGATAGTCAGCCCCAGCATTTT.

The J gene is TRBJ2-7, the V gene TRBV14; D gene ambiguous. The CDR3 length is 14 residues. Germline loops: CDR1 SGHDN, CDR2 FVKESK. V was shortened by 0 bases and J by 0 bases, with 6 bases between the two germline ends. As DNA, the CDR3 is TGTGCCAGCAGCCAAGATGCAGTCTCCTACGAGCAGTACTTC. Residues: CASSQDAVSYEQYF.

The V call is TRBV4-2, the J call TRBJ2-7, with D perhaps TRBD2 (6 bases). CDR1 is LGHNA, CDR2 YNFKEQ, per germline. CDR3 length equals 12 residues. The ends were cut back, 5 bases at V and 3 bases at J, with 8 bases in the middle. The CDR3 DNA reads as TGTGCCAGCAGCTATAGCGGCTACGAGCAGTACTTC. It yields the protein CASSYSGYEQYF.

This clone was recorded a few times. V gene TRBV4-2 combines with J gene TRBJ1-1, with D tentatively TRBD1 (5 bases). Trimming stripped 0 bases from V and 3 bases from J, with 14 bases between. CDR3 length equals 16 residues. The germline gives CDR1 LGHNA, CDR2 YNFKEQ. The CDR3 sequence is CASSQDFIGVDTEAFF. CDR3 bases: TGTGCCAGCAGCCAAGATTTTATAGGGGTCGACACTGAAGCTTTCTTT.

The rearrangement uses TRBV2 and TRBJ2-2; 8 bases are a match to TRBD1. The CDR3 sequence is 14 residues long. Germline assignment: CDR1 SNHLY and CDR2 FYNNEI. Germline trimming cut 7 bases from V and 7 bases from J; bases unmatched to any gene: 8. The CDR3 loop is CASTSDRANGELFF. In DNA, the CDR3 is TGTGCCAGCACCTCGGACAGGGCAAACGGGGAGCTGTTTTTT.

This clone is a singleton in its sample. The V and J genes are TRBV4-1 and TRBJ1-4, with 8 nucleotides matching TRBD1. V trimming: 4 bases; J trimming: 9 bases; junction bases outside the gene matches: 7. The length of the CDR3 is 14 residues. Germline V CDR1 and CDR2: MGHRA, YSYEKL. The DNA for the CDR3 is TGCGCCAGCAGCCCGACAGGGGACTTCAAAAAACTGTTTTTT. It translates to CASSPTGDFKKLFF.

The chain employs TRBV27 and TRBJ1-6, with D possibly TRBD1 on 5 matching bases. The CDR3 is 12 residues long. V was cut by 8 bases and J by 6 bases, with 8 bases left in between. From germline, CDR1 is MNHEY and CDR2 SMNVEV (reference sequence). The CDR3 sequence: CASGGLNSPLHF. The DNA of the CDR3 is TGTGCCAGCGGGGGACTTAATTCACCCCTCCACTTT.